This T cell receptor beta chain came from a study of identical twins. General study findings and limits: A lower insertion count was a feature of abundant cord blood beta clonotypes, with no such feature in memory repertoires. Within twin pairs, the out-of-frame alpha sequences they shared showed excess low generation probability.

Trimming took 5 bases from V and 9 from J; bases not matched to a gene: 14. Germline values: CDR1 MNHEY, CDR2 SMNVEV (reference sequence). The CDR3 length is 16 residues. TCRdb reprocessed the 5' RACE reads with MiXCR, giving one entry per CDR3 protein. The data contain 450,000 or so distinct CDR3 sequences, roughly an eighth of them singletons. Comments on this clonotype: The antigen remains unidentified.

These data also featured in a second study, about yellow fever vaccine responses in identical twins.

This TCR was recovered from a woman between 18 and 29 years old in good health. V is TRBV27 and J is TRBJ2-1, with 9 bases fitting TRBD1. The sequenced material came from CD4+ T cells sorted from blood. The DNA for the CDR3 is TGTGCCAGCAGTCCCAGGACAGGGGAAGGTGGGGGTGAGCAGTTCTTC. Translation: CASSPRTGEGGGEQFF.